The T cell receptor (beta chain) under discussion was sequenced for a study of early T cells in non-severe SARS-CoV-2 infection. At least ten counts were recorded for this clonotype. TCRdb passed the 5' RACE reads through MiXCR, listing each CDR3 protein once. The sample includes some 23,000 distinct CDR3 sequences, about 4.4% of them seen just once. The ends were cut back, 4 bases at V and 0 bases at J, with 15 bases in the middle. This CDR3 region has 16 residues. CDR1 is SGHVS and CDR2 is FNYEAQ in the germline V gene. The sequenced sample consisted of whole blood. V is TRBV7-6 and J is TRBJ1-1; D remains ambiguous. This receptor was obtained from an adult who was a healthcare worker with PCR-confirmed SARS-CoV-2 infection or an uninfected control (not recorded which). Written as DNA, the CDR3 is TGTGCCAGCAGCTCCGATGATGGCAGCTTGAACACTGAAGCTTTCTTT. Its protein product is CASSSDDGSLNTEAFF.